The entry below describes one T cell receptor (beta chain). Genomic DNA, serving as template, underwent TCR beta VDJ and CDR3 profiling. TCRdb redid the calling of the reads with MiXCR, one entry per CDR3 protein. The repertoire consists of under 200,000 distinct CDR3 sequences, with roughly half occurring once and the leading ten covering about 9.5%. It was patients with CD8+CD57+ cell expansion by flow cytometry who were chosen for sequencing. Blood was sampled before the patients had received any therapy. This record belongs to a study of CD8+CD57+ T cells in acquired aplastic anemia. Study details: Mean DNA quantity obtained from sorted CD4+ and CD8+ cells was 2.5 to 4 ug.

Germline values: CDR1 SNHLY, CDR2 FYNNEI. The germline V and J ends were trimmed by 6 bases and 5 bases, with 11 bases remaining between them. This CDR3 has 12 amino acids. Sequencing was performed on sorted CD4+, CD8+, or CD8+CD57+ T cells (not recorded which) from PBMCs. The sequence was collected from a human donor with aplastic anemia. V is TRBV2 and J is TRBJ2-7, with D possibly being TRBD1 or TRBD2 (5 bases each). The CDR3 reads CASSLGTHEQYF. CDR3 DNA sequence: TGTGCCAGCAGCCTCGGGACCCACGAGCAGTACTTC.